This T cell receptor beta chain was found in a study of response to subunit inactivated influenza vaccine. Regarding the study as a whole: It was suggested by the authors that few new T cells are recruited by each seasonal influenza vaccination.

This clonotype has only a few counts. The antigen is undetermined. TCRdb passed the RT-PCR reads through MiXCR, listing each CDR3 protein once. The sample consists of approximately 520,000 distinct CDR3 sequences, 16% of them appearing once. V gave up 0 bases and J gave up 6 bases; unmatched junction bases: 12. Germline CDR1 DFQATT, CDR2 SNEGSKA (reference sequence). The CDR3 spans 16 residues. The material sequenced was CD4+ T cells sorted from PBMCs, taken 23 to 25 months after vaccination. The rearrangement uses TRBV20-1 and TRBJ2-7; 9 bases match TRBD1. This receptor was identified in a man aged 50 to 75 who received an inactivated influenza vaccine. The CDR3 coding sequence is TGCAGTGCTAGAGAGTGGGCGGTCGGACAGGGGCGCGAGCAGTACTTC. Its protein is CSAREWAVGQGREQYF.